This entry features one T cell receptor (beta chain) sequence. These data originate in a study of shared clonotypes between healthy human individuals. Trimming took off 5 bases at V and 4 bases at J, with 18 bases between the two ends. The CDR3 consists of 16 residues. From germline, CDR1 is MDHEN and CDR2 SYDVKM. Selected positively for CCR7 and CD45RO-negative, naive CD8 cells excluded terminally differentiated effector memory CD45RA+ cells. Assay used: immunoSEQ multiplex PCR; TCRdb lists only in-frame clones, some missing. The table shows more than 2 million clones, with roughly 93% occurring only once.

V usage is TRBV28 and J usage is TRBJ1-5; D might be TRBD1 (5 bases). This TCR derives from a man aged 18 to 35 in good health. Some clones in this sample may be carry-over from other donors' samples. The specimen was naive CD8+ T cells from PBMCs. CDR3 residues: CASSKIRGSGNQPQHF. In DNA form, the CDR3 reads TGTGCCAGCAGTAAAATACGGGGGTCGGGGAATCAGCCCCAGCATTTT.